The 8 T cell receptor beta chains presented below share a single source sample, sequenced in a study of PD-1 blockade in classical Hodgkin lymphoma. Clones were read by immunoSEQ multiplex PCR, and TCRdb kept only the in-frame ones, dropping some. Here the sample spans about 43,000 clones, around three quarters being singletons. Relapse was seen in all patients after autologous stem cell transplantation, and brentuximab vedotin exposure was variable. This specimen was peripheral blood mononuclear cells (PBMCs), taken before the second cycle of nivolumab. These receptors came from a human donor with classical Hodgkin lymphoma.

This clone was detected only a few times. The DNA for the CDR3 is TGTGCCAGCAGCTTAGCAAGGGCTAGTTCTAGGTACGAGCAGTACTTC. Translation gives CASSLARASSRYEQYF. The rearrangement joins TRBV7-2 to TRBJ2-7; D ambiguous. The CDR3 contains 16 residues. Germline V CDR1 and CDR2: SGHTA, FQGNSA. Trimming left V 0 bases short and J 4 bases short, with 16 bases between.

The chain couples TRBV5-1 to TRBJ2-2; D possibly matches TRBD1 or TRBD2 (5 bases each). Trimming took 5 bases from V and 7 from J, leaving 18 bases between them. Germline assignment: CDR1 SGHRS and CDR2 YFSETQ. This CDR3 has 15 amino acids. This chain's CDR3 is CASRSDRDPNGELFF. CDR3 bases: TGCGCCAGCAGGAGTGACCGGGACCCCAACGGGGAGCTGTTTTTT.

The gene calls are TRBV6-6 and TRBJ2-3; 11 bases fit TRBD2. With V trimmed by 5 bases and J by 3 bases, 4 bases remained unmatched. Germline values: CDR1 MNHNY, CDR2 SVGAGI (reference sequence). CDR3 length equals 15 residues. CDR3 nucleotides: TGTGCCAGCAGTAAGGGACTAGCGGAAACAGATACGCAGTATTTT. Its translation: CASSKGLAETDTQYF.

This chain connects TRBV7-6 to TRBJ2-7; 7 bases match TRBD1. The CDR3 is 12 amino acids. Germline values: CDR1 SGHVS, CDR2 FNYEAQ. Trimming cost V 8 bases and J 1 base; bases outside gene matches: 2. The CDR3 reads CASRDRSYEQYF. Here the CDR3 DNA reads TGTGCCAGCCGGGACAGATCCTACGAGCAGTACTTC.

DNA of the CDR3: TGTGCCAGCAGCGTATCGGGGGGTAACACTGAAGCTTTCTTT. Protein sequence: CASSVSGGNTEAFF. The chain is built from TRBV9 and TRBJ1-1; possibly TRBD1 for D (5 bases). V lost 1 base, J lost 2 bases, and 9 bases lay in between. The germline gives CDR1 SGDLS, CDR2 YYNGEE. This CDR3 is 14 amino acids long.

The chain joins TRBV29-1 to TRBJ1-3; D ambiguous. CDR3 length: 16 amino acids. V lost 2 bases to trimming and J lost 0 bases, with 14 bases between them. Germline V CDR1 and CDR2: SQVTM, ANQGSEA. CDR3 protein: CSVERPAGVSGNTIYF. Here the CDR3 DNA reads TGCAGCGTTGAACGTCCCGCCGGCGTCTCTGGAAACACCATATATTTT.

The chain employs TRBV28 and TRBJ2-1, with 8 bases lining up with TRBD1. The CDR3 is 14 residues long. Germline V CDR1 and CDR2: MDHEN, SYDVKM. V gave up 0 bases and J gave up 9 bases; unmatched junction bases: 4. The CDR3 is CASSLCRQGCEQFF. The CDR3 DNA reads as TGTGCCAGCAGTTTATGCAGACAGGGGTGTGAGCAGTTCTTC.

This clone turned up a few times. This chain connects TRBV6-1 to TRBJ1-5, with no clear D. The CDR3 extends over 13 amino acids. Trimming removed 4 bases from V and 3 bases from J, with 7 bases in between. Germline V lookup: CDR1 MNHNS, CDR2 SASEGT. CDR3: CASSGLNNQPQHF. CDR3 nucleotide sequence: TGTGCCAGCAGTGGACTGAACAATCAGCCCCAGCATTTT.